This T cell receptor (beta chain) is from a study of early T cells in non-severe SARS-CoV-2 infection (dated by TCRdb to 2020 to 2023). For context, the study as a whole: TCR sequencing used bulk RNA from unsorted whole blood, so alpha and beta chains could not be paired. Study-wide findings and limitations: Matching against VDJdb was skewed toward anti-spike CD8 responses, likely underestimated virus-specific expansions, and missed private and CD4 specificities.

A case-control design nested within a healthcare worker cohort in London, UK, was used, with weekly nasopharyngeal swab PCR tests and blood sampling performed. Healthcare workers were enrolled in the week of the UK lockdown, from 23 to 31 March 2020, and were followed every week for up to roughly 16 weeks. There are a few counts of this clonotype. The specificity of this receptor is unknown. No much larger clone exists at a distance of one base, and base qualities are not known. The germline ends are 17 bases apart after V is trimmed by 10 bases and J by 5 bases. In the germline V gene, CDR1 corresponds to MGHDK and CDR2 to SYGVNS. The CDR3 holds 13 amino acids from the cysteine to the phenylalanine. The only DNA kept is the CDR3, 39 bases in frame from the first base. The library relied on 5' RACE. Sequencing relied on a NextSeq 500. Unique molecular identifiers were attached to individual cDNA molecules in the TCR library protocol so that sequencing error and PCR bias could be corrected. Both TCR alpha and beta chains were sequenced, and tight co-correlation was observed between alpha and beta sequence abundances in each sample. The study's own analysis went as follows. Decombinator V4 was used to annotate TCR sequences for V gene, J gene and CDR3. Expanded TCRs were defined as changing significantly between any two time points under a Poisson model with p below 0.0001. TCR abundances were normalised to the total number of TCRs sequenced per sample and were expressed as counts per million. TRAV1-2 paired with TRAJ12, TRAJ20 or TRAJ33 defined MAIT TCRs, while TRAV10 paired with TRAJ18 defined iNKT TCRs. VDJdb, accessed 1 November 2021, was searched for CMV, EBV and SARS-CoV-2 annotated TCRs, with TCRs annotated for multiple antigens excluded. TCRdb applied fastp at Q25 and MiXCR to the public reads, then kept only in-frame beta chains. Each entry is one CDR3 protein sequence, shown with its most common DNA and genes. Clone size and V and J calls follow TCRdb, not the original study. This sample comprises about 84,000 distinct CDR3 sequences, about 12% of them detected only once. Of the sample, about 2.7% falls within the top ten clones.

Here the chain combines TRBV25-1 and TRBJ2-5; the D gene cannot be resolved reliably. The TCR was taken from an adult who was a healthcare worker with PCR-confirmed SARS-CoV-2 infection or an uninfected control (not recorded which). Sequencing used whole blood. The nucleotide sequence reads TGTGCCACCAGACGGACGGGTTGGGAGACCCAGTACTTC. The encoded protein is CATRRTGWETQYF.